The subject of this entry is one TCR beta chain. Original processing notes: The authors estimated nucleated cell counts from reference gene primer amplification. Sequenced by immunoSEQ multiplex PCR; TCRdb stores in-frame clones only, minus some. V and J calls and clone size come straight from that table; D and trimming were deduced from the DNA. The sample has 81,000 or so clones, roughly 86% seen once. The data are from a study of blood T cell repertoires in COVID-19. Study background: Specimens from acute and convalescent COVID-19 originated in the United States, Italy and Spain. The analysed material was cDNA or gDNA that came from T cells, B-cell-depleted T cells, or PBMCs.

V lost 1 base to trimming and J lost 3 bases, with 13 bases between them. CDR1 is MGHRA and CDR2 is YSYEKL in the germline V gene. CDR3 length: 16 amino acids. This rearrangement joins TRBV4-1 to TRBJ2-1, with a weak D call TRBD1 (6 bases). This receptor was taken from a man aged 50-59 years with active COVID-19. The sequenced sample consisted of peripheral blood. CDR3: CASSQVHDRSYNEQFF. The CDR3 bases are TGCGCCAGCAGCCAAGTCCATGACAGGAGCTACAATGAGCAGTTCTTC.